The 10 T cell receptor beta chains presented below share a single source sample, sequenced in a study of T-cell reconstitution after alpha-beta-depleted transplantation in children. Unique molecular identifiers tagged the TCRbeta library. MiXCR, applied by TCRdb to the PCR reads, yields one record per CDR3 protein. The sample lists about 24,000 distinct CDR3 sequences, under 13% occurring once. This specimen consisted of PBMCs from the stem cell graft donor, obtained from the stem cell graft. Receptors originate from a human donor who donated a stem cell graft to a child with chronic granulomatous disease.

CDR3 loop: CASNPRVTGELFF. CDR3 sequence (DNA): TGTGCCAGCAACCCCCGCGTCACCGGGGAGCTGTTTTTT. The genes are TRBV7-2 and TRBJ2-2; D call uncertain. This CDR3 is 13 amino acids long. V was pared by 7 bases and J by 4 bases, with 10 bases between. Germline V gene lookup returns CDR1 SGHTA and CDR2 FQGNSA.

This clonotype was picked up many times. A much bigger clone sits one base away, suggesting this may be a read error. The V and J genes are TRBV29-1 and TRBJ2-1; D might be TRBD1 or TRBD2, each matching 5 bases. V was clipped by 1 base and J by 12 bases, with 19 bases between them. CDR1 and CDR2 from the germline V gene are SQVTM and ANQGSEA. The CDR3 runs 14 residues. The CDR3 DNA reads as TGCAGCGTTGAAGTGCTAAATGTAGCGAGGGGGCAGTTCTTC. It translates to CSVEVLNVARGQFF.

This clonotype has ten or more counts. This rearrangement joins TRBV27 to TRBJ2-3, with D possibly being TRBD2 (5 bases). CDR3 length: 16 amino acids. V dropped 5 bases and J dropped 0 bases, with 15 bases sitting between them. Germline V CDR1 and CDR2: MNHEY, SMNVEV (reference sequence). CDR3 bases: TGTGCCAGCAGTCCACTGAGGGTCGCTAGCACAGATACGCAGTATTTT. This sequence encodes CASSPLRVASTDTQYF.

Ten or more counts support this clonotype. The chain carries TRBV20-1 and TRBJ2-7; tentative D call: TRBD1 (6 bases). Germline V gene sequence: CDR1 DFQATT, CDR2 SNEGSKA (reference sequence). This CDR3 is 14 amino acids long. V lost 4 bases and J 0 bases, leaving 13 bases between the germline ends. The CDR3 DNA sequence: TGCAGTGCTACAGGACAGTCGGGCTCCTACGAGCAGTACTTC. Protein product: CSATGQSGSYEQYF.

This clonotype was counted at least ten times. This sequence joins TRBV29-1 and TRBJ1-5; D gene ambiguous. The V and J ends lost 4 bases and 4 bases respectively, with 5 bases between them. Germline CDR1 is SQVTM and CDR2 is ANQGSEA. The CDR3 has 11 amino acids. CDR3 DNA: TGCAGCGTTGGTGAAAATCAGCCCCAGCATTTT. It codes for CSVGENQPQHF. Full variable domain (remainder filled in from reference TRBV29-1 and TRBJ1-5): SAVISQKPSRDICQRGTSLTIQCQVDSQVTMMFWYRQQPGQSLTLIATANQGSEATYESGFVIDKFPISRPNLTFSTLTVSNMSPEDSSIYLCSVGENQPQHFGDGTRLSIL.

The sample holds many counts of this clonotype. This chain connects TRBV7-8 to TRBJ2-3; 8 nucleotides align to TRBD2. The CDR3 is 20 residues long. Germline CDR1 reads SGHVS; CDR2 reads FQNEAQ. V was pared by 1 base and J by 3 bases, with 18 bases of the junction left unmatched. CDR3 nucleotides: TGTGCCAGCAGCTTAGGGCAAGGTTCCCTACGCCGGGGGGGGACAGATACGCAGTATTTT. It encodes CASSLGQGSLRRGGTDTQYF.

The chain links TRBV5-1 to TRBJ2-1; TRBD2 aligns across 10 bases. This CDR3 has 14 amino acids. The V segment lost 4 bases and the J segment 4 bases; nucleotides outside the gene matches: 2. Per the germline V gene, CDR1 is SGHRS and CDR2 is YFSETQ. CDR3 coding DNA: TGCGCCAGCAGCCCTAGCGGGGGATACAATGAGCAGTTCTTC. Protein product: CASSPSGGYNEQFF.

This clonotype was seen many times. CDR3 loop: CASSPGRNYGYTF. CDR3 bases: TGTGCCAGCAGCCCGGGACGGAACTATGGCTACACCTTC. The chain carries TRBV7-9 and TRBJ1-2; a possible D gene is TRBD1 (5 bases). Germline V gene sequence: CDR1 SEHNR, CDR2 FQNEAQ (reference sequence). CDR3 length: 13 amino acids. Trimming pared 5 bases from V and 2 bases from J, leaving 9 bases between.

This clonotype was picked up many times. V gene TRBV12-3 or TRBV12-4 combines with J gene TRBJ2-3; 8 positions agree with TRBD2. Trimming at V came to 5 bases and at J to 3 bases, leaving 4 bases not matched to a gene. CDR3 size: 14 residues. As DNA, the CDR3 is TGTGCCAGCAGTGCCGGGACTAGGACAGATACGCAGTATTTT. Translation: CASSAGTRTDTQYF.

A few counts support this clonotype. Here the CDR3 reads CSARNLDYGYTF. In nucleotides, the CDR3 is TGCAGTGCTAGAAACCTTGACTATGGCTACACCTTC. This chain connects TRBV20-1 to TRBJ1-2; D not certain. Deletions cut 2 bases from V and 3 bases from J, with 7 bases between. In germline, CDR1 is DFQATT, CDR2 SNEGSKA (reference sequence). CDR3 size: 12 residues.